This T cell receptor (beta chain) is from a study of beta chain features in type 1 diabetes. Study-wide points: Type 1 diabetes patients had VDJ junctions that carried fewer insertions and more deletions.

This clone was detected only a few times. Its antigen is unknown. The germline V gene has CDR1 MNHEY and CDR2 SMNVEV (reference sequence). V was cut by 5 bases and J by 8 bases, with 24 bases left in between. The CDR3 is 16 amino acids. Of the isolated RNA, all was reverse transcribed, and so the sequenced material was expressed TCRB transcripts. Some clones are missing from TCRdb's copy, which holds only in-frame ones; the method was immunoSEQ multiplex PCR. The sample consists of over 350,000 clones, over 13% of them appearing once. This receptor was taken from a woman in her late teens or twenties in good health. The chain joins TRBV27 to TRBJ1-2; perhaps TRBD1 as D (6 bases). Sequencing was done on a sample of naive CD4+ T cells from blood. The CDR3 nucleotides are TGTGCCAGCAGTCCACAGGGAGTGACTAACCTCTGGGGCTACACCTTC. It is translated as CASSPQGVTNLWGYTF.